Included here is one T cell receptor beta chain sequence, with context. The entry originates in a study of control samples from healthy donors and cancer patients. Sequenced by immunoSEQ multiplex PCR; TCRdb stores in-frame clones only, minus some. The table records 140,000 to 150,000 clones, about 90% of them present only once. Sequencing was carried out using blood. This sequence was found in a man between 25 and 39 years old in good health.

In DNA, the CDR3 is TGCGCCAGCAGCTTGTGGGGGGCAGATACGCAGTATTTT. This codes for CASSLWGADTQYF. The chain is built from TRBV5-1 and TRBJ2-3; possible D gene TRBD2, 6 bases. This CDR3 region has 13 residues. V shed 1 base and J shed 4 bases, with 7 bases lying between them. CDR1 SGHRS and CDR2 YFSETQ come from the germline V gene.